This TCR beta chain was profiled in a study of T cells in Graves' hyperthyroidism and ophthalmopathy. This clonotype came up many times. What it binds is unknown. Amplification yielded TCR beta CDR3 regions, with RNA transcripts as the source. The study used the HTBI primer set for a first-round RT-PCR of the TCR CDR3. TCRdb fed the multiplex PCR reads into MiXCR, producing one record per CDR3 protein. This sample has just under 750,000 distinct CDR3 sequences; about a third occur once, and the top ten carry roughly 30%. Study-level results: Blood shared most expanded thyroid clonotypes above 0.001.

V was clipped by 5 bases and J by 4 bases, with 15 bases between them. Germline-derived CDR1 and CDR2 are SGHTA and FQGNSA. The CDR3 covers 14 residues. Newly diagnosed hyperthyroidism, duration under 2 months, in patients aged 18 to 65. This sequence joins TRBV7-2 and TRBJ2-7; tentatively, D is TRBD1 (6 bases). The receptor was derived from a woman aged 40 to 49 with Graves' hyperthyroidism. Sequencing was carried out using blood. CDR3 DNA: TGTGCCAGCAGCCCACAGGGTAGGTTGTACGAGCAGTACTTC. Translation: CASSPQGRLYEQYF.